This TCR beta chain was documented in a study of identical twins. Trimming took 0 bases from V and 2 from J, leaving 4 bases between them. In germline, CDR1 is SGHTA, CDR2 FQGNSA. The CDR3 has 13 residues. Study-wide results and limits: The study found that models underestimated out-of-frame TCR alpha sharing in monozygotic twins. Twin pairs had excess sharing that was weaker in beta out-of-frame sequences.

After template switching added a universal primer site, the resulting cDNA carried unique molecular identifiers. TCRdb ran MiXCR on the 5' RACE reads and lists one entry per CDR3 protein. The sample includes some 600,000 distinct CDR3 sequences, 7.1% seen only once; the top ten take around 1.6%. Donors were all healthy Caucasians. For this clonotype: The target antigen is unknown.

The sample also formed part of further work on yellow fever vaccine responses in identical twins.

Sequencing was performed on PBMCs. The gene calls are TRBV7-2 and TRBJ2-5; D remains unclear. The sequence came from a young woman in good health. The CDR3 nucleotides are TGTGCCAGCAGCTTAGCATGGCAAGAGACCCAGTACTTC. Translation gives CASSLAWQETQYF.